The clone carrying this T cell receptor (beta chain) appeared a single time. Its cognate antigen is unknown. These data are taken from a study of CD8+ T cells in alopecia areata. Treatment specified: oral pan-JAK inhibitor, 5-10 mg twice daily. Alopecia areata patients gave lesional scalp punch biopsies and peripheral blood samples. Broader study findings: Unlike in mice, where it was clearer, TCR sharing across patients was less clear, possibly HLA-related.

RNA, once extracted, was reverse transcribed into cDNA for use as the sequencing template. Sequenced by immunoSEQ multiplex PCR; TCRdb stores in-frame clones only, minus some. The data contain more than 100,000 clones, around 53% of them singletons. J gave up 5 bases and V 4 bases, and 3 bases lay outside the gene matches. From germline, CDR1 is MNHEY and CDR2 SMNVEV (reference sequence). This CDR3 region has 14 residues. The chain combines TRBV27 with TRBJ2-1; 9 bases are a match to TRBD2. Sequencing used CD4+ T cells sorted from blood, obtained at week 4, from a patient treated with tofacitinib. The sequence derives from a human donor with alopecia areata. CDR3 nucleotide sequence: TGTGCCAGCAGTTCGGCGGGAGGGGACAATGAGCAGTTCTTC. It codes for CASSSAGGDNEQFF.